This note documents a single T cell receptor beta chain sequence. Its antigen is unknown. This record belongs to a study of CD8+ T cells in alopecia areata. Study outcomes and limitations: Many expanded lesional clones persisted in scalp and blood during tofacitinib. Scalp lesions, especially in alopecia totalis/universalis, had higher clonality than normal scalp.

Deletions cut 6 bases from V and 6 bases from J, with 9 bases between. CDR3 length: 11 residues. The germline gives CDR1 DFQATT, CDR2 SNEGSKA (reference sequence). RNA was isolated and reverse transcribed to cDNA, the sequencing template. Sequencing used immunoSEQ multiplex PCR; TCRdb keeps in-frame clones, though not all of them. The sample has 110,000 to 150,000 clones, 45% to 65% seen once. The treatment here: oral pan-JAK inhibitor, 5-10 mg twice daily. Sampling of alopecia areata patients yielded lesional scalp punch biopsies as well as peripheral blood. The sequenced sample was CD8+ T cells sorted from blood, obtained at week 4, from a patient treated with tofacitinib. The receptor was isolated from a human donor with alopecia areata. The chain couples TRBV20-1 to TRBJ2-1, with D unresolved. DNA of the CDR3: TGCAGTGCAATGGACCTCAATGAGCAGTTCTTC. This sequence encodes CSAMDLNEQFF.